The 4 T cell receptor beta chains presented below share a single source sample, sequenced in a study of monozygotic twins with cystic fibrosis. Profiling relied on immunoSEQ multiplex PCR, and the TCRdb table lists in-frame clones only, not all of them. This sample has around 10,000 clones, with approximately 96% found just once. Sequencing was done on a sample of blood. Source of these receptors: a boy between 5 and 17 years old with cystic fibrosis.

This clone was observed a single time. The chain employs TRBV7-3 and TRBJ2-7; 8 bases match TRBD1. This CDR3 has 16 amino acids. The V segment lost 1 base and the J segment 6 bases; nucleotides outside the gene matches: 11. The germline CDR1 and CDR2 sequences are SGHTA and FQGTGA. The CDR3 coding sequence is TGTGCCAGCAGCTTAAGCCGCCGGACAGGGACTTCCGAGCAGTACTTC. Its protein product is CASSLSRRTGTSEQYF.

The genes are TRBV5-4 and TRBJ1-2; 7 nucleotides line up with TRBD1. The CDR3 has 14 amino acids. Germline CDR1 and CDR2: SGHNT and YYREEE (reference sequence). The V and J ends lost 4 bases and 3 bases, in that order; junction bases with no gene match: 6. CDR3: CASSHGGGDYGYTF. The CDR3 nucleotides read TGTGCCAGCAGCCACGGAGGGGGCGACTATGGCTACACCTTC.

This sequence joins TRBV12-5 and TRBJ2-2; 7 bases are a match to TRBD1. Germline CDR1 reads LGHNT; CDR2 reads FRNRAP. The V gene end was trimmed by 2 bases and the J gene end by 0 bases; junction bases not matched to a gene: 9. The CDR3 extends over 18 amino acids. The CDR3: CASGLIPDGQANTGELFF. In DNA form, the CDR3 reads TGTGCTAGTGGTTTGATACCTGACGGACAGGCGAACACCGGGGAGCTGTTTTTT. Full variable domain (remainder filled in from reference TRBV12-5 and TRBJ2-2): DARVTQTPRHKVTEMGQEVTMRCQPILGHNTVFWYRQTMMQGLELLAYFRNRAPLDDSGMPKDRFSAEMPDATLATLKIQPSEPRDSAVYFCASGLIPDGQANTGELFFGEGSRLTVL.

This clone was counted once. The chain recombines TRBV6-5 with TRBJ1-2; D is ambiguous. V lost 2 bases and J 5 bases, leaving 15 bases between the germline ends. This CDR3 is 15 amino acids long. Germline V gene data show CDR1 as MNHEY and CDR2 as SVGAGI. CDR3: CASSYDVSRGYGYTF. In DNA form, the CDR3 reads TGTGCCAGCAGTTACGATGTCAGTAGAGGGTATGGCTACACCTTC.